The 7 T cell receptor beta chains listed next were all sequenced from one sample in a study of response to subunit inactivated influenza vaccine. TCRdb re-derived calls from the RT-PCR reads in MiXCR, one entry per CDR3 protein. The sample consists of about 530,000 distinct CDR3 sequences, about an eighth of them appearing once. The sequences come from PBMCs from blood, collected on the day of vaccination. The receptors here all came from a man over 45 who received an inactivated influenza vaccine.

This clonotype has more than one count but fewer than ten. V usage is TRBV4-1 and J usage is TRBJ2-3; D may be TRBD2 (6 bases). The germline gives CDR1 MGHRA, CDR2 YSYEKL. V lost 3 bases and J lost 3, with 10 bases in between. There are 14 residues in the CDR3. This chain's CDR3 is CASSHLTRTDTQYF. The CDR3 DNA sequence: TGCGCCAGCAGCCATCTGACTAGAACAGATACGCAGTATTTT.

This clonotype was seen more than once but under ten times. The rearrangement joins TRBV6-2 or TRBV6-3 to TRBJ2-5, with a possible D match to TRBD1 (5 bases). Germline lookup yields CDR1 MNHEY and CDR2 SVGEGT. The V gene lost 0 bases and the J gene lost 7 bases, with 6 bases spanning the gap. CDR3 size: 12 residues. This CDR3 is CASSYSTGTQYF. CDR3 in DNA: TGTGCCAGCAGTTACTCAACAGGGACCCAGTACTTC.

This chain joins TRBV7-9 and TRBJ2-7; 8 bases are a match to TRBD2. Looked up from germline, CDR1 is SEHNR and CDR2 is FQNEAQ (reference sequence). The V gene end was trimmed by 2 bases and the J gene end by 4 bases; junction bases not matched to a gene: 7. The CDR3 is 15 residues long. CDR3 sequence: CASSLPAGDGYEQYF. CDR3 in DNA: TGTGCCAGCAGCTTACCAGCGGGAGACGGATACGAGCAGTACTTC. The entire variable domain, with the rest obtained from reference TRBV7-9 and TRBJ2-7, is as follows: DTGVSQNPRHKITKRGQNVTFRCDPISEHNRLYWYRQTLGQGPEFLTYFQNEAQLEKSRLLSDRFSAERPKGSFSTLEIQRTEQGDSAMYLCASSLPAGDGYEQYFGPGTRLTVT.

This clonotype was recorded at least ten times. The rearrangement uses TRBV5-5 and TRBJ2-7; TRBD1 might be the D (6 bases). Germline V gene data show CDR1 as SGHKS and CDR2 as YYEKEE (reference sequence). This CDR3 spans 14 amino acids. Trimming pared 2 bases from V and 2 bases from J, leaving 11 bases between. For the CDR3, the DNA is TGTGCCAGCAGCTTAAGGACAGCTACCTACGAGCAGTACTTC. Translating it yields CASSLRTATYEQYF. The entire variable domain, with the rest obtained from reference TRBV5-5 and TRBJ2-7, is as follows: DAGVTQSPTHLIKTRGQQVTLRCSPISGHKSVSWYQQVLGQGPQFIFQYYEKEERGRGNFPDRFSARQFPNYSSELNVNALLLGDSALYLCASSLRTATYEQYFGPGTRLTVT.

The chain combines TRBV29-1 with TRBJ2-5, with D possibly being TRBD1 (6 bases). The CDR3 is 13 amino acids. V was cut by 6 bases and J by 3 bases, with 14 bases left in between. Germline values: CDR1 SQVTM, CDR2 ANQGSEA. The CDR3 DNA sequence: TGCAGCGTCCAGCGGACAGTAAAAGAGACCCAGTACTTC. Protein sequence: CSVQRTVKETQYF.

V gene TRBV29-1 combines with J gene TRBJ2-5; 10 positions agree with TRBD2. The CDR3 is 15 residues long. V dropped 1 base and J dropped 4; count of bases not matched to a gene: 6. Germline lookup yields CDR1 SQVTM and CDR2 ANQGSEA. The CDR3 region has the DNA TGCAGCGTTGAAGTGAGCGGGGGGGCGGGAGAGACCCAGTACTTC. Translation: CSVEVSGGAGETQYF. The full variable domain, completed using reference TRBV29-1 and TRBJ2-5, is SAVISQKPSRDICQRGTSLTIQCQVDSQVTMMFWYRQQPGQSLTLIATANQGSEATYESGFVIDKFPISRPNLTFSTLTVSNMSPEDSSIYLCSVEVSGGAGETQYFGPGTRLLVL.

This clonotype was picked up a small number of times. The gene calls are TRBV29-1 and TRBJ2-3; perhaps D is TRBD1 or TRBD2 (6 bases each). Trimming cost V 7 bases and J 6 bases, with 11 bases left between them. This CDR3 is built from 11 residues. Germline CDR1 reads SQVTM; CDR2 reads ANQGSEA. CDR3 in amino acids: CSGRGGDTQYF. For the CDR3, the DNA is TGCAGCGGCAGGGGAGGCGATACGCAGTATTTT.